This section outlines one T cell receptor beta chain sequence together with its context. This clone was recorded a few times. What antigen it recognizes has not been identified. Per-base quality was not reported, and no clone a single base away is much larger than it. As encoded in the germline V gene, CDR1 is MDHEN while CDR2 is SYDVKM. V drops 4 bases and J drops 5 bases, leaving 9 bases in between. From the cysteine through the phenylalanine, the CDR3 covers 12 amino acids. The read is trimmed to its CDR3 DNA, 36 bases read in frame from base 1. These data come from a study of cytomegalovirus exposure and HLA in healthy donors (dated by TCRdb to about 2017). With regard to the full study: According to an earlier analysis of a few hundred of the donors, about 170 million T cells yielded 120 million or so unique TCR beta sequences and approximately 300 Gb of sequence data. An early release covering roughly 600 HLA-typed donors comprised about 300 gigabases of sequencing data and 65 million to 100 million unique TCR sequences. Among the roughly 400 genotyped donors, around 81% belonged to the genetic ancestry cluster associated with self-reported Caucasian donors. The study was designed to test whether signatures of past pathogen exposure could be identified by cataloging public T cell receptors. The study profiled the T cell repertoires of approximately 700 subjects by immunosequencing and related them to cytomegalovirus serostatus. A separate validation cohort of about 110 different subjects was used in addition to the 666-subject first cohort. High-throughput TCR immunosequencing, statistical association of individual TCRs with disease status, and machine learning were combined to predict cytomegalovirus infection status. In a later analysis, previously published TCR beta repertoires from 670 or so donors were re-analyzed and high-resolution HLA genotyping was added so that TCR occurrence patterns could be studied. Rather than using new phenotypic data, the later analysis identified candidate immune exposures from TCR beta sequences and from how often those sequences occurred across donors. An earlier analysis of 587 of the donors used high-throughput TCR beta sequencing to judge whether each TCR beta V gene segment behaved as functional or pseudogenic. Donor age, sex, ethnicity and CMV serostatus were collected together with the repertoire data. Genome-wide SNP genotypes for about three fifths of the 666 donors were used in a later genetic analysis, which treated that subset as a discovery cohort. Every repertoire in the discovery cohort had been generated on one and the same sequencing platform. HLA typing covered class I and class II loci at four-digit resolution. The number of donors typed differed by locus, with about 629-640 for A, B, C, DRB1 and DQB1, roughly 520 for DQA1, 600 to 610 for DPA1, and 472 for DPB1. Because of strong linkage in the cohort, roughly five DR-DQ haplotypes were treated as single units for association and clustering. Among almost 400 genotyped donors of the cohort, an average of about 240,000 unique TCR beta nucleotide sequences were sequenced per donor, around 20% of them non-productive. Broad study findings and their caveats: A later analysis reported that several top co-occurrence clusters appeared linked to parvovirus B19, influenza, CMV and Epstein-Barr virus. Compared with the approximately 710-donor mean, donors in an Asian-associated ancestry cluster had fewer N-insertions in productive TCRs, according to a later genetic analysis. A few of the identified cytomegalovirus-associated TCR beta chains were confirmed in vitro to be specific for cytomegalovirus antigens. Immune exposure information for the cohort was limited to CMV serostatus. A later analysis associated about 17,000 TCR beta sequences with specific HLA alleles at a false discovery rate of 0.05. A later analysis found that HLA-associated TCR beta chains were more clonally expanded and had lower generation probabilities than equally common non-associated chains. Linkage disequilibrium might explain the correlated functional status among segregating V segments, but an unknown experimental factor could not be excluded. A cluster of highly shared sequence variants was judged likely to be a technical artifact of the sequencing pipeline. Assigning TCR associations to individual alleles was difficult when HLA alleles, especially DR and DQ, strongly co-occurred. Because HLA typing was unavailable for some donors at each locus, only the typed subset was used in association tests. The presence/absence analyses assumed that sequencing depth was roughly uniform across donors, and that assumption may not be true. The classifier was reported to diagnose cytomegalovirus status with high specificity and sensitivity in both the original and validation cohorts. Some IMGT-functional V segments, including TRBV6-2 and TRBV6-3, could not be distinguished by the 87-base-pair reads and were therefore excluded. The authors suggested that the approach could potentially be generalized to other disease states and immunological phenotypes. The earlier analysis of 587 of the donors excluded 15 to 20 rarely observed V segments, including chromosome 9 orphons, because counts were too low. Across donors, most TCR sequences were observed very rarely, whereas some public TCRs were present in many individuals. In a later genetic analysis, a missense DCLRE1C variant was associated with V-gene and J-gene trimming of TCR beta chains, and the association was replicated in an independent cohort. According to a later analysis, most CMV-associated TCR beta chains appeared to be HLA-restricted, and the HLA associations seemed to be driven largely by CMV exposure. An earlier analysis of approximately 570 of the donors showed that most TCR beta V segments appeared in productive rearrangements either about 87% or about 30% of the time, which broadly matched IMGT annotations. In the study, some 160 TCR beta chains were listed as associated with cytomegalovirus. A later analysis found that TCR association rates varied across HLA loci, with DRB1 alleles showing the most associated TCRs and HLA-C alleles the fewest. A further reported finding was that TCR beta sequences accurately predicted the HLA-A and HLA-B alleles for most subjects in the first cohort. This cohort had only TCR beta chains sequenced, and the lack of alpha or paired-chain data limited which features could be detected.

The library was made by the immunoSEQ multiplex PCR assay. For the multiplex PCR, a mixture combining 60 forward primers for TCR Vbeta segments and 13 reverse primers for TCR Jbeta segments was used. The CDR3 region of rearranged TCR beta genes was amplified from genomic DNA by a multiplex PCR assay. The Illumina HiSeq System was used to sequence the amplified TCR beta libraries as 87-base-pair reads. As for the original processing: A later analysis tallied around 80 million unique TCR beta chains across the 666 repertoires, and about 10 million of those chains were shared by two or more donors. Raw reads were error-corrected and collapsed into unique sequences with a nearest-neighbor algorithm that merged closely related sequences to remove PCR and sequencing errors. V, D and J gene segments were assigned by aligning CDR3 sequences to IMGT reference sequences. For a sequence to be retained, a match of at least six nucleotides was required to both a V gene segment and a J gene segment. Rearrangements were classified as productive when the CDR3 lacked stop codons and remained in frame with V and J, and all other rearrangements were classified as non-productive. Following IMGT convention, CDR3 was defined as the stretch from the second conserved V-encoded cysteine to the conserved J-encoded phenylalanine. In an earlier analysis of approximately 590 of the donors, sequences lacking an unambiguous match to a single V gene segment were excluded. In an earlier analysis of several hundred of the donors, V segments were called functional above 56.7% productive rearrangements and were called segregating when the between-donor standard deviation exceeded 5%. A statistical classification framework was built for diagnosing cytomegalovirus status from the catalog of TCR beta chain sequences. V and J gene assignment, in a later analysis, came from comparing TCR nucleotide sequences with IMGT/GENE-DB human TR gene sequences. In a later analysis, CDR3 sequences and most-parsimonious VDJ recombination scenarios were assigned using the TCRdist pipeline. A later analysis defined each TCR beta chain by its CDR3 amino acid sequence plus V-gene family, and excluded reads lacking a unique V-gene family. To address suspected cross-contamination and a sequencing artifact, a later analysis removed around 600 highly shared, low-generation-probability nucleotide sequences. In a later analysis, a clonal expansion index was calculated for each public chain from normalized within-repertoire ranks of inferred template counts. Generation probabilities in a later analysis came from a VDJ recombination model fitted to out-of-frame rearrangements, and those results were checked against IGoR. In a later analysis, TCR-TCR, TCR-HLA and TCR-CMV co-occurrence was scored with hypergeometric tests, and a repertoire-size bias correction was applied to TCR pairs. A later analysis estimated false discovery rates by permuting HLA or CMV assignments 20 times. A later analysis grouped co-occurring TCRs with DBSCAN, adding TCRdist sequence similarity when clustering within HLA-allele-positive subsets. Repertoires with fewer than 30,000 or more than 120,000 public chains, plus five repertoires with anomalous nucleotide sharing, were excluded from co-occurrence clustering. TCRdb's version of the immuneACCESS table is confined to in-frame rearrangements and falls short of the full clone set. An unresolved V gene accounts for under half of the shortfall where checked; the remainder is of unknown origin. The D gene and trimming were derived from the DNA, and the V and J assignments and clone size from that table. In all, the sample holds approximately 190,000 clones, and around four fifths of those were seen once. The ten largest clones add up to 1.7% of the sample.

The cohort was made up of 666 healthy bone marrow donors. At the time of sampling, every cohort member was nominally healthy, though immune exposures that went unrecorded were likely present. The donor was CMV seropositive and was included in the group of 250 to 350 seropositive cohort members. Each donor provided a peripheral blood sample, and peripheral blood mononuclear cells were used for TCR beta sequencing. The Qiagen DNeasy Blood Extraction Kit was used to extract genomic DNA from the blood cell samples. The specimen sequenced was PBMCs. This receptor was obtained from a man aged 40-49 years in good health and CMV-seropositive. Recombination linked TRBV28 to TRBJ2-7, with a tentative D gene TRBD2 over 5 matching bases. The base sequence is TGTGCCAGCAGTTCAACTAGGGACGAGCAGTACTTC. It encodes CASSSTRDEQYF.